The source of this TCR beta chain is a study of blood T cell repertoires in COVID-19. Trimming removed 2 bases at V and 1 base at J, with 8 bases between. The CDR3 covers 14 residues. Germline V lookup: CDR1 SNHLY, CDR2 FYNNEI. Participants, about 18 to 90 years old, spanned around 26 US areas. Cohorts were determined from participant-reported clinical history. Donors in Cohort 3 who had recovered were those with two negative PCRs, healthcare professional clearance, or resolution of their symptoms. Libraries were prepared by immunoSEQ multiplex PCR; TCRdb keeps only in-frame clonotypes and omits some of them. The profile shows about 140,000 clones, 85% of them singletons.

The TCR sequence derives from a woman between 35 and 50 years old who had recovered from COVID-19. The chain joins TRBV2 to TRBJ1-1; D remains ambiguous. The specimen sequenced was PBMCs or T cells enriched from blood (not recorded which). The CDR3 here is CASSEISRNTEAFF. In DNA form, the CDR3 reads TGTGCCAGCAGTGAAATAAGTAGGAACACTGAAGCTTTCTTT.